This section outlines one TCR beta chain sequence together with its context. This sample was included in a study of shared clonotypes between healthy human individuals. TCRdb's table, derived via immunoSEQ multiplex PCR, lists solely in-frame clones and lacks some. The data show around 500,000 clones, roughly three quarters seen once. Germline-derived CDR1 and CDR2 are LNHDA and SQIVND (reference sequence). With V trimmed by 7 bases and J by 4 bases, 11 bases remained unmatched. The CDR3 sequence is 15 residues long. V is TRBV19 and J is TRBJ2-3; 7 bases map to TRBD1. The sample consisted of PBMCs. The origin of this receptor is a middle-aged woman in good health. Some clones in this sample may be carry-over from other donors' samples. The CDR3 sequence is CASTAYRQGSDTQYF. The CDR3 nucleotides read TGTGCCAGTACCGCCTACAGACAGGGCTCAGATACGCAGTATTTT.